This T cell receptor beta chain stems from a study of control samples from healthy donors and cancer patients. Sequencing was performed with immunoSEQ multiplex PCR; in TCRdb, only in-frame clones are kept and a portion is missing. This sample has about 120,000 clones; more than 80% occur once, and the top ten carry 2% to 3%. This CDR3 is built from 13 residues. The germline V gene has CDR1 SNHLY and CDR2 FYNNEI. Between the trimmed V and J ends, which lost 8 bases and 2 bases, there was a span of 12 bases. The chain combines TRBV2 with TRBJ1-1; no clear D. Sequencing used blood. This clonotype was obtained from a middle-aged man in good health. CDR3 loop: CASRTEVNTEAFF. The DNA of the CDR3 is TGTGCCAGCCGGACGGAAGTCAACACTGAAGCTTTCTTT.